The present TCR beta chain was sequenced within a study of cytomegalovirus exposure and HLA in healthy donors. The PCR employed 60 Vbeta primers together with 13 Jbeta primers. This table comes from immunoSEQ multiplex PCR, and its TCRdb copy is limited to in-frame clones, with some not included. The table records just over 150,000 clones, roughly 82% of them present only once. V lost 0 bases to trimming and J lost 4 bases, with 23 bases between them. The CDR3 contains 19 residues. The germline V gene encodes CDR1 LNHNV and CDR2 YYDKDF (reference sequence). The genes are TRBV15 and TRBJ2-3; D perhaps matches TRBD1 (6 bases). The source material was PBMCs. The receptor comes from a woman aged 50 to 60 in good health and CMV-seropositive. CDR3 protein: CATSRDQERTGKGADTQYF. CDR3 bases: TGTGCCACCAGCAGAGATCAGGAGCGGACGGGGAAGGGGGCAGATACGCAGTATTTT.